Listed here are 11 T cell receptor beta chains from one sample, sequenced in a study of vaccination effects on CD4 cells after COVID-19 (dated by TCRdb to between 2021 and 2022). After less than eleven days of culture, CD4+ T cells were isolated with the EasySep CD4+ T cell isolation kit. Participants received two doses of either the BNT162b2 or the mRNA-1273 mRNA SARS-CoV-2 vaccine. The library came from the immunoSEQ multiplex PCR assay. TCRdb stores this immuneACCESS table with in-frame sequences only. Part of the clones is absent; in the studies checked, under half of the shortfall reflects unresolved V genes, and no reason is known for the rest. The sample table lists tens of thousands of clones, about 74% of them with a count of one. The top ten clones comprise about 2% of the sample. Antigens of these TCRs are unknown. The sample here was CD4+ T cells from PBMCs cultured without peptide, taken after COVID-19 vaccination. The receptors come from a human donor who received a COVID-19 vaccine.

This chain joins TRBV6-2 or TRBV6-3 and TRBJ1-5, with TRBD1 matching over 7 bases. Per germline, CDR1 MNHEY and CDR2 SVGEGT. CDR3 size: 14 residues. V dropped 5 bases and J dropped 5; count of bases not matched to a gene: 6. CDR3 sequence: CASSQTGAHQPQHF. The CDR3 DNA sequence: TGTGCCAGCAGTCAAACAGGGGCCCATCAGCCCCAGCATTTT.

There are a few counts of this clone. This chain uses TRBV29-1 with TRBJ1-4; D call uncertain. The CDR3 runs 13 residues. The V gene lost 4 bases and the J gene lost 0 bases, with 6 bases spanning the gap. CDR1 and CDR2 from the germline V gene are SQVTM and ANQGSEA. The CDR3 reads CSVGGSTNEKLFF. CDR3 coding DNA: TGCAGCGTTGGAGGATCAACTAATGAAAAACTGTTTTTT.

The chain uses TRBV6-2 or TRBV6-3 and TRBJ2-7; no firm D call. V lost 2 bases, J lost 1 base, and 9 bases lay in between. The CDR3 consists of 14 residues. Per germline, CDR1 MNHEY and CDR2 SVGEGT. The CDR3 nucleotides are TGTGCCAGCAGTTACGGGCAGCTATCCTACGAGCAGTACGTC. Translating it yields CASSYGQLSYEQYV.

This rearrangement joins TRBV7-2 to TRBJ1-2; D unresolved. V was shortened by 5 bases and J by 8 bases, with 12 bases between the two germline ends. Looked up from germline, CDR1 is SGHTA and CDR2 is FQGNSA. The CDR3 has 12 amino acids. CDR3: CASSIDGRGYTF. The CDR3 bases are TGTGCCAGCAGCATAGATGGACGGGGCTACACCTTC.

The chain employs TRBV15 and TRBJ1-5; D is perhaps TRBD1 (5 bases). The germline CDR1 and CDR2 sequences are LNHNV and YYDKDF (reference sequence). The CDR3 runs 15 residues. V dropped 1 base and J dropped 5 bases, with 12 bases sitting between them. The CDR3 reads CATSRVDTLYQPQHF. The CDR3, as DNA: TGTGCCACCAGCAGAGTGGACACCCTTTATCAGCCCCAGCATTTT.

This clone was counted a single time. The J gene is TRBJ1-2, the V gene TRBV19; 8 positions match TRBD1. CDR3 length: 16 amino acids. Per germline, CDR1 LNHDA and CDR2 SQIVND (reference sequence). Trimming took 5 bases from V and 7 from J; bases not matched to a gene: 15. CDR3 nucleotides: TGTGCCAGTAGTTTTGCGAATCAGGGGGCGCCCCGTGGCTACACCTTC. Its protein product is CASSFANQGAPRGYTF.

CDR3 in DNA: TGCGCCAGCAGCCAAGATTCAGGCACAGATACGCAGTATTTT. Translated, it gives CASSQDSGTDTQYF. The chain couples TRBV4-3 to TRBJ2-3; no definite D call. Germline V gene data show CDR1 as LGHNA and CDR2 as YSLEER. Trimming left V 0 bases short and J 1 base short, with 5 bases between. The CDR3 length is 14 residues.

This chain joins TRBV30 and TRBJ2-3; 8 bases are shared with TRBD1. The trim removed 2 bases at V and 6 bases at J, leaving 10 bases unmatched. The CDR3 has 15 amino acids. Germline V gene lookup returns CDR1 GTSNPN and CDR2 SVGIG (reference sequence). CDR3 region: CAWSHRDRRLDTQYF. In nucleotides, the CDR3 is TGTGCCTGGAGTCACCGGGACAGGAGGTTGGATACGCAGTATTTT.

The rearrangement links TRBV6-1 to TRBJ2-1; 7 bases align to TRBD2. Germline lookup yields CDR1 MNHNS and CDR2 SASEGT. Trimming at V came to 4 bases and at J to 2 bases, leaving 8 bases not matched to a gene. CDR3 length equals 16 residues. In DNA, the CDR3 is TGTGCCAGCAGTGCCCCGGTAGGGAGGGCCTACAATGAGCAGTTCTTC. Translating gives CASSAPVGRAYNEQFF.

This chain links TRBV6-6 with TRBJ1-5; D is possibly TRBD1 (5 bases). In germline, CDR1 is MNHNY, CDR2 SVGAGI (reference sequence). This CDR3 is built from 14 residues. The V gene lost 6 bases and the J gene lost 0 bases, with 9 bases spanning the gap. The CDR3 spells CASRRRDSNQPQHF. In nucleotides, the CDR3 is TGTGCCAGCAGACGCAGGGATAGCAATCAGCCCCAGCATTTT.

This clone was seen a single time. The chain combines TRBV10-3 with TRBJ1-1, with 9 positions matching TRBD1. J was trimmed by 1 base and V by 3 bases; bases with no gene match: 3. Germline values: CDR1 ENHRY, CDR2 SYGVKD. CDR3 size: 15 residues. CDR3 DNA sequence: TGTGCCATCAGTGATTGGGACAGGGAGAACACTGAAGCTTTCTTT. Translated, it gives CAISDWDRENTEAFF.